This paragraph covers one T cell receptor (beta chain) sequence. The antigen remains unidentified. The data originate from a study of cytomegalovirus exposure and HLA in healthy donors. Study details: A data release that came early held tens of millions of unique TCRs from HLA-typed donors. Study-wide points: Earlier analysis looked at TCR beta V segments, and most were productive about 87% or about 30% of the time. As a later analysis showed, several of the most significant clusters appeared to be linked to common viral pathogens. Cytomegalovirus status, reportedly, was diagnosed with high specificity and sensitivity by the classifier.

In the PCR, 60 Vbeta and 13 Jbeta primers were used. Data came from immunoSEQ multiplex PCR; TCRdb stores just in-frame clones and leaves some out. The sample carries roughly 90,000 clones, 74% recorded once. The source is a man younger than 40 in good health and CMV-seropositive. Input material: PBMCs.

DNA of the CDR3: TGCAGCGTTGAAGAAGGCGGGACAGGGCTCGATGAGCAGTTCTTC. Translating gives CSVEEGGTGLDEQFF. The J gene is TRBJ2-1, the V gene TRBV29-1; 9 positions match TRBD1. CDR1 is SQVTM and CDR2 is ANQGSEA in the germline V gene. With V trimmed by 0 bases and J by 8 bases, 8 bases remained unmatched. The CDR3 loop spans 15 amino acids.